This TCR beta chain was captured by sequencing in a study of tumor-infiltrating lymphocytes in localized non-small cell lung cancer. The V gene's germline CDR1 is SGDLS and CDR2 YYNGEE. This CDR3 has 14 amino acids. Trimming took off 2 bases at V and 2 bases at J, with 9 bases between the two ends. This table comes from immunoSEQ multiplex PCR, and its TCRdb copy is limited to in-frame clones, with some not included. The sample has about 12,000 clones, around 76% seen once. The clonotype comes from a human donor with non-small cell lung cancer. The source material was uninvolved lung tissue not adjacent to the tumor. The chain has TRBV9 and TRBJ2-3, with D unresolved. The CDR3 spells CASSVRVHTDTQYF. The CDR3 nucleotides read TGTGCCAGCAGCGTCCGGGTCCACACAGATACGCAGTATTTT.